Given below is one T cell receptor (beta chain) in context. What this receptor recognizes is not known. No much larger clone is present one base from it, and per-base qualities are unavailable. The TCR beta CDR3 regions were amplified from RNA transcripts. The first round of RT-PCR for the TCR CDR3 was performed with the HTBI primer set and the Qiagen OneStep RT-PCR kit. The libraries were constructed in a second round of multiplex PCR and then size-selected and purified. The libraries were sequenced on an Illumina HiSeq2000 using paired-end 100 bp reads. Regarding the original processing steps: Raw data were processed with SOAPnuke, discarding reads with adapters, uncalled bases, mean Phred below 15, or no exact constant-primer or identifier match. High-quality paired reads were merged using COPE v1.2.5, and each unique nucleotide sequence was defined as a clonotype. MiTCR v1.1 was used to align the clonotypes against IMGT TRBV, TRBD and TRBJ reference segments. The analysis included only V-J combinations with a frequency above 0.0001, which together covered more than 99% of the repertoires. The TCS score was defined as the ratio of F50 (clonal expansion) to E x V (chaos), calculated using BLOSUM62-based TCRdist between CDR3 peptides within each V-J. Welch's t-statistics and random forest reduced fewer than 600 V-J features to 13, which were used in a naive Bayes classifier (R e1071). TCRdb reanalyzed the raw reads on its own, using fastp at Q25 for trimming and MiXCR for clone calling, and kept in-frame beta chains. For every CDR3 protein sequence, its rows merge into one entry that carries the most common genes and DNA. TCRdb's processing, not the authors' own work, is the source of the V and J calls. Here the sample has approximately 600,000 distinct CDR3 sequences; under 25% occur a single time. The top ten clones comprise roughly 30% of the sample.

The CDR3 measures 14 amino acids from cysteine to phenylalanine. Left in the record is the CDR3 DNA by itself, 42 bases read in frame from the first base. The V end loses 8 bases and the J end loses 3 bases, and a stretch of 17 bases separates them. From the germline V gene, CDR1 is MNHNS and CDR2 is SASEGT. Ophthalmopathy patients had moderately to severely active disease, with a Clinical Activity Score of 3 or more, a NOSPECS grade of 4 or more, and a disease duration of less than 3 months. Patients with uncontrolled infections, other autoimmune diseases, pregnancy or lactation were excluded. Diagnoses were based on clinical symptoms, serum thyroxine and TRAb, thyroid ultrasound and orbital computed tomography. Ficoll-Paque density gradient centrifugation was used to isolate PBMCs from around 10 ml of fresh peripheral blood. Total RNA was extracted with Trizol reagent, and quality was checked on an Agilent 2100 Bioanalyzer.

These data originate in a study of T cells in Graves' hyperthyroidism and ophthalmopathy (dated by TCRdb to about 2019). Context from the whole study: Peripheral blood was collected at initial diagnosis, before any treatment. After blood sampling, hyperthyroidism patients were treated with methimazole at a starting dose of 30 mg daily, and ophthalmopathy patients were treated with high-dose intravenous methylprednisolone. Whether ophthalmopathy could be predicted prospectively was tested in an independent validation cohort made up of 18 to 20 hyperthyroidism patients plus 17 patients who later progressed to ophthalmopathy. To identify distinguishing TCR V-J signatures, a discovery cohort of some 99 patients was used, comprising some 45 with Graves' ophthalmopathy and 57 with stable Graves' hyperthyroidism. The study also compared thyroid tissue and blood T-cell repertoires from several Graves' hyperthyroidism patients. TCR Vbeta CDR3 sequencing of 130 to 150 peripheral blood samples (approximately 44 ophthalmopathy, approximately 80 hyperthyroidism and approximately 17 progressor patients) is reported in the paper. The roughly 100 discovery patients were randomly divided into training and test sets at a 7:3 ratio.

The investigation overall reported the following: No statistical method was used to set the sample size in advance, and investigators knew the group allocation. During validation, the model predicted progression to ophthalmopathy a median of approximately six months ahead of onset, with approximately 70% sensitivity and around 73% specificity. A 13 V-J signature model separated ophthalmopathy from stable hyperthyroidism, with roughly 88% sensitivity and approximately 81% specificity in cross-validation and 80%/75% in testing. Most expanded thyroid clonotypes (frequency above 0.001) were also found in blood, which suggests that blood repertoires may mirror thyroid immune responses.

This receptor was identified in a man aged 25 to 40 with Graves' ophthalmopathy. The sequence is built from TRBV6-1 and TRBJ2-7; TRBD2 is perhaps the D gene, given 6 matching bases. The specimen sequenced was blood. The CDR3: CASRLGGTFYEQYF. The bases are TGTGCCAGCCGTCTCGGGGGAACCTTCTACGAGCAGTACTTC.